This paragraph covers one T cell receptor beta chain sequence. Its antigen remains unknown. This sample is drawn from a study of graft-versus-host responses after intestinal transplantation. Here immunoSEQ multiplex PCR was the method, and the copy in TCRdb shows in-frame clones only, minus some. This table holds 1,500 to 2,000 clones, around 86% found once. Study-level points and caveats: Subjects displaying graft-donor T cell macrochimerism possessed elevated graft-versus-host to host-versus-graft clonal ratios inside allografts. Detection of GvH clones occurred in recipient marrow, and some had their first appearance in ileum or blood.

CDR3 length: 15 amino acids. Germline trimming cut 1 base from V and 5 bases from J; bases unmatched to any gene: 6. Germline V gene lookup returns CDR1 MDHEN and CDR2 SYDVKM. Tissue from the graft was processed to free its intraepithelial and lamina propria lymphocytes. V gene TRBV28 combines with J gene TRBJ2-5; 8 nucleotides line up with TRBD2. The receptor comes from a human patient who received an intestinal transplant, so some T cells may come from the graft donor. The material was ileum tissue, obtained more than 55 days after intestinal transplant. CDR3 nucleotides: TGTGCCAGCAGTTTATCGATAACTAGCGGTGAGACCCAGTACTTC. Translating it yields CASSLSITSGETQYF.